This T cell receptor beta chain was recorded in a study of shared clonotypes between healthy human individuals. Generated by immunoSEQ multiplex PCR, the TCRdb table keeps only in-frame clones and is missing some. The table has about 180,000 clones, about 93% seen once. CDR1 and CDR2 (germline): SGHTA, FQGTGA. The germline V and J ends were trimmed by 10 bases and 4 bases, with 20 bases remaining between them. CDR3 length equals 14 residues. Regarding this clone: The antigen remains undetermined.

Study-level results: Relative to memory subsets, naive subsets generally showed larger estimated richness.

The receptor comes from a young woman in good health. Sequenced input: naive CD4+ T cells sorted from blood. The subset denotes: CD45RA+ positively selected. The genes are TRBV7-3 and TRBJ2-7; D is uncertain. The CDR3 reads CANEPVPGVYEQYF. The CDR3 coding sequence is TGTGCCAACGAACCCGTGCCAGGAGTGTACGAGCAGTACTTC.